This TCR beta chain was recorded in a study of molecular identifiers for immune sequencing clone quantification. Overall study findings and caveats: Clones above 20 RNA copies contained over 97% of effector molecules and under 1% of naive molecules.

Previously described methods and listed TCR primers were used for bulk TCR libraries. TCRdb reprocessed the PCR reads via MiXCR and lists one record per CDR3 protein. Of approximately 500,000 distinct CDR3 sequences detected, approximately 25% appear once; the ten largest clones hold approximately 0.76%. The CDR3 spans 17 residues. Germline V gene data show CDR1 as SGHDT and CDR2 as YYEEEE. V lost 4 bases, J lost 0 bases, and 14 bases lay in between. This clonotype was observed at least ten times. The antigen is unknown. This clonotype originated in a human donor in good health. Some libraries in this study had Jurkat cell RNA spiked in. This chain connects TRBV5-6 to TRBJ2-6, with D possibly TRBD1 on 6 matching bases. The sample was naive CD8+ T cells from blood, with Jurkat cell RNA spiked in. Documented subset: FACS-sorted CD8+CD4-CCR7+CD45RA+ naive T cells. The CDR3 region is CASSRDRSLSGANVLTF. CDR3 sequence (DNA): TGTGCCAGCAGCCGTGACAGGAGTCTCTCTGGGGCCAACGTCCTGACTTTC.